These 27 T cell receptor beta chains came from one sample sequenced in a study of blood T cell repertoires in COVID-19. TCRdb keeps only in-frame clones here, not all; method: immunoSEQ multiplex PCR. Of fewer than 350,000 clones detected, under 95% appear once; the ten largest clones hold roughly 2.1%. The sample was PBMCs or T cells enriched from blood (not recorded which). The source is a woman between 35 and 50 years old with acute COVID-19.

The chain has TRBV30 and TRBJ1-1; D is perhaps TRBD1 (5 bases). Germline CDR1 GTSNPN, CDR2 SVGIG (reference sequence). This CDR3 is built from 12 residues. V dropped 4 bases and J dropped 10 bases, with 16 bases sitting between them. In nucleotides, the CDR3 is TGTGCCTGGAATTCTGTCTCGGGGGGAGCTTTCTTT. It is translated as CAWNSVSGGAFF.

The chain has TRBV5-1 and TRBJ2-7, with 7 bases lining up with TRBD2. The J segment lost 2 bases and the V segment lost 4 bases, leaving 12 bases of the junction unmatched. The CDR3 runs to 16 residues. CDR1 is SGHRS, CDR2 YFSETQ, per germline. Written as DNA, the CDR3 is TGCGCCAGCAGCCATCGGACGGGAGGAACTCCCTACGAGCAGTACTTC. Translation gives CASSHRTGGTPYEQYF.

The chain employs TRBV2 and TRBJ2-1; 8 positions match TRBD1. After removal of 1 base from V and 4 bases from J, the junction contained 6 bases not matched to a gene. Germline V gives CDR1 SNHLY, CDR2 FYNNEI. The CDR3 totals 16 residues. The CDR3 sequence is CASSEGWDRPYNEQFF. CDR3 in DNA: TGTGCCAGCAGTGAAGGGTGGGACAGGCCATACAATGAGCAGTTCTTC.

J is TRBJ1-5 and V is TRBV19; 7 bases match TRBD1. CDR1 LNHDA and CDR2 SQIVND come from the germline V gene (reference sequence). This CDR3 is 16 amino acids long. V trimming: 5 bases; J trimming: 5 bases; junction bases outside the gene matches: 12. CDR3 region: CASSPQAGTVDQPQHF. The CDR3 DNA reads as TGTGCCAGTAGTCCGCAGGCGGGGACAGTCGATCAGCCCCAGCATTTT.

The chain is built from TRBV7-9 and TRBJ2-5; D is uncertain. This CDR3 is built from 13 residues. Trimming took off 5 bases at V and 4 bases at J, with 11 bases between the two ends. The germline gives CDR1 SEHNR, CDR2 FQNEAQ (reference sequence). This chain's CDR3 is CASSPSVSETQYF. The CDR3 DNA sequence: TGTGCCAGCAGCCCTTCCGTCTCAGAGACCCAGTACTTC.

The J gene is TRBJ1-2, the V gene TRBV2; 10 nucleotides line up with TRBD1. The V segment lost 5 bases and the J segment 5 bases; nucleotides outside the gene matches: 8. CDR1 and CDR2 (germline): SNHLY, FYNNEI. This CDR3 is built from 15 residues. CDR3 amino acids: CASSLRDRGSYGYTF. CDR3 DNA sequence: TGTGCCAGCAGTCTCCGGGACAGGGGCTCTTATGGCTACACCTTC. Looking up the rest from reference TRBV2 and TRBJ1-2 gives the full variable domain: EPEVTQTPSHQVTQMGQEVILRCVPISNHLYFYWYRQILGQKVEFLVSFYNNEISEKSEIFDDQFSVERPDGSNFTLKIRSTKLEDSAMYFCASSLRDRGSYGYTFGSGTRLTVV.

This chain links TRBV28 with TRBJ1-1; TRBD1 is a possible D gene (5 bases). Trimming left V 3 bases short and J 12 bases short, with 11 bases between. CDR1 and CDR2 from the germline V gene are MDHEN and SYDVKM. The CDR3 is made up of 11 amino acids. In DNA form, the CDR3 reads TGTGCCAGCAGTTTCCCCCAGGGCTCTTTCTTT. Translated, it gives CASSFPQGSFF.

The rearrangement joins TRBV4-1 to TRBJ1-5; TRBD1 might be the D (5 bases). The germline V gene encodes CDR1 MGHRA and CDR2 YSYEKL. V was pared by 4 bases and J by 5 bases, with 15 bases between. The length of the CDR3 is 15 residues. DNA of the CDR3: TGCGCCAGCAGCCTTGGGCAGGGAATGCATCAGCCCCAGCATTTT. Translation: CASSLGQGMHQPQHF.

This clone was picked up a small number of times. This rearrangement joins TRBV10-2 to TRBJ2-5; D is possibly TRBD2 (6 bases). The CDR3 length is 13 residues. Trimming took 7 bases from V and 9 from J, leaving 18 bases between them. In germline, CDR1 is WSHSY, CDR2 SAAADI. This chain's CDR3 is CASTRSEGVAQYF. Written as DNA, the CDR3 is TGCGCCAGCACCCGTTCGGAGGGAGTGGCCCAGTACTTC.

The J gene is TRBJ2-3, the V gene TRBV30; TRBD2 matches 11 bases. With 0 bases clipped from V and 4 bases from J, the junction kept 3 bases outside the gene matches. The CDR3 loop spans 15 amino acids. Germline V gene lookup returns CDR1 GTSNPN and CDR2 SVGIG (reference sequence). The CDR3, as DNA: TGTGCCTGGAGTGTACTAGCGGGAGCTGCAGATACGCAGTATTTT. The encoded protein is CAWSVLAGAADTQYF.

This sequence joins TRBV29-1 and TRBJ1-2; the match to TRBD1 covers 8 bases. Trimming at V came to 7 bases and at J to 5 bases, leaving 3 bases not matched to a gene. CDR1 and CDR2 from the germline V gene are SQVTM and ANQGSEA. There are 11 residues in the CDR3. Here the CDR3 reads CSDRQGYGYTF. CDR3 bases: TGCAGCGACCGACAGGGGTATGGCTACACCTTC. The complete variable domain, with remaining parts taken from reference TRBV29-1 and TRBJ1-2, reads SAVISQKPSRDICQRGTSLTIQCQVDSQVTMMFWYRQQPGQSLTLIATANQGSEATYESGFVIDKFPISRPNLTFSTLTVSNMSPEDSSIYLCSDRQGYGYTFGSGTRLTVV.

CDR3 in DNA: TGTGCCACCAGCAGAGAGGACAGCCGTAAGGAAAAACTGTTTTTT. Translation gives CATSREDSRKEKLFF. V usage is TRBV15 and J usage is TRBJ1-4, with D possibly TRBD1 on 6 matching bases. Trimming pared 0 bases from V and 8 bases from J, leaving 13 bases between. CDR3 length: 15 amino acids. The germline V gene has CDR1 LNHNV and CDR2 YYDKDF (reference sequence).

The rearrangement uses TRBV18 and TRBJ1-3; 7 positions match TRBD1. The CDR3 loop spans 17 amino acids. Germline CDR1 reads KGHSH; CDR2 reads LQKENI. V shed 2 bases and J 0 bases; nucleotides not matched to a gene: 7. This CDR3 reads CASSPNGQAISGNTIYF. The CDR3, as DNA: TGTGCCAGCTCACCAAATGGACAGGCGATCTCTGGAAACACCATATATTTT.

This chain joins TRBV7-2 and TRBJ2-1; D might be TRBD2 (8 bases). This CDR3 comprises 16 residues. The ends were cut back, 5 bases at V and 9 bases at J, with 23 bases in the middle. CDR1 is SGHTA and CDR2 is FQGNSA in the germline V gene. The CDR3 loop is CASSLLRGGLDFEQFF. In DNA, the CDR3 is TGTGCCAGCAGCCTGCTCAGGGGGGGACTAGATTTTGAGCAGTTCTTC. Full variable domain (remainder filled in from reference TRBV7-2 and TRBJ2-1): GAGVSQSPSNKVTEKGKDVELRCDPISGHTALYWYRQSLGQGLEFLIYFQGNSAPDKSGLPSDRFSAERTGGSVSTLTIQRTQQEDSAVYLCASSLLRGGLDFEQFFGPGTRLTVL.

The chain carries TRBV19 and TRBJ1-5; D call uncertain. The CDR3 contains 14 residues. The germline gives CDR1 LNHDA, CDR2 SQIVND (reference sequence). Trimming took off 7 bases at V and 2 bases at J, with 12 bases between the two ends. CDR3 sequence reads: CASTLLGGNQPQHF. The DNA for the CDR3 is TGTGCCAGTACCCTACTAGGTGGCAATCAGCCCCAGCATTTT.

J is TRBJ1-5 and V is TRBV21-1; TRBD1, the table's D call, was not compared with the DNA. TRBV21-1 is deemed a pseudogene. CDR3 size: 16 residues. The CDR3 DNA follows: TGTGCCAGCAGCAATCAGGCAAGGGGGCGAGATCAGCCCCAGCATTTT. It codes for CASSNQARGRDQPQHF.

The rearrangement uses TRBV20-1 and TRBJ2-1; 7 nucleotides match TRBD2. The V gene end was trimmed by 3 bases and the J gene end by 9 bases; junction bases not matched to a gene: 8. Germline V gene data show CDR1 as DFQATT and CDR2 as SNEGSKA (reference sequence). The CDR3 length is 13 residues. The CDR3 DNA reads TGCAGTGCTAGTGGGAGGGCCAAGGGTGAGCAGTTCTTC. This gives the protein CSASGRAKGEQFF.

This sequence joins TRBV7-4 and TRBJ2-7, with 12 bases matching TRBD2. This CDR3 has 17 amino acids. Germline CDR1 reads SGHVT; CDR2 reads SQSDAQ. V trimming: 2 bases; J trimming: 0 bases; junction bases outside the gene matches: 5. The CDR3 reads CASSLKLAGGLSYEQYF. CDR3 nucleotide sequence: TGTGCCAGCAGCTTAAAACTAGCGGGGGGCCTCTCCTACGAGCAGTACTTC.

CDR3 region: CASSPPPTDTGELFF. CDR3 DNA: TGTGCCAGCTCACCACCCCCAACGGACACCGGGGAGCTGTTTTTT. V gene TRBV18 combines with J gene TRBJ2-2; D call uncertain. The V end was cut by 0 bases, the J end by 3 bases, with 8 bases between. The length of the CDR3 is 15 residues. Per germline, CDR1 KGHSH and CDR2 LQKENI.

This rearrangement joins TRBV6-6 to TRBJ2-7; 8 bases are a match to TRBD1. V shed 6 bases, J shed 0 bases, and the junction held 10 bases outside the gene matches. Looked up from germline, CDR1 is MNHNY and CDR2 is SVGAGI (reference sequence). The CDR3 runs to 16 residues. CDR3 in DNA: TGTGCCAGCAGCGACTTAGGGACAGGAAGCTCCTACGAGCAGTACTTC. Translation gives CASSDLGTGSSYEQYF.

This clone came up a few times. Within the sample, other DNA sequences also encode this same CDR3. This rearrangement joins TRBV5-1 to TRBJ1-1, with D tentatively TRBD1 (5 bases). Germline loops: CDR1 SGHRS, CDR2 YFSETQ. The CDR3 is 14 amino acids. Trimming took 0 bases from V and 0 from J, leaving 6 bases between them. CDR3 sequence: CASSLAGMNTEAFF. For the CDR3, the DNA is TGCGCCAGCAGCTTGGCAGGGATGAACACTGAAGCTTTCTTT. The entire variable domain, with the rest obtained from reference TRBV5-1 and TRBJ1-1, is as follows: KAGVTQTPRYLIKTRGQQVTLSCSPISGHRSVSWYQQTPGQGLQFLFEYFSETQRNKGNFPGRFSGRQFSNSRSEMNVSTLELGDSALYLCASSLAGMNTEAFFGQGTRLTVV.

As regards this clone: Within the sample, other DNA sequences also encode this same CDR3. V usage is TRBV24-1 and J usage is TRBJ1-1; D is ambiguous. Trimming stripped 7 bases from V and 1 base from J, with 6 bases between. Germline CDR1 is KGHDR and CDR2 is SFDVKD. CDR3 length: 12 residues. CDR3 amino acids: CATRGRNTEAFF. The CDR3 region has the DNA TGTGCCACCAGGGGGAGGAACACTGAAGCTTTCTTT.

For the CDR3, the DNA is TGTGCCTGGAGGTCCCACCTAGCTAACTATGGCTACACCTTC. It specifies CAWRSHLANYGYTF. J is TRBJ1-2 and V is TRBV30; the D is unclear. This CDR3 has 14 amino acids. Between the trimmed V and J ends, which lost 3 bases and 0 bases, there was a span of 11 bases. From germline, CDR1 is GTSNPN and CDR2 SVGIG (reference sequence).

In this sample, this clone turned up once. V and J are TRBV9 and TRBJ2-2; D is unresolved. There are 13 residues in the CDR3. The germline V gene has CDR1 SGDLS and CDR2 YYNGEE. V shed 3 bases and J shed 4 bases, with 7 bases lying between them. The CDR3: CASSASSTGELFF. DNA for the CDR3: TGTGCCAGCAGCGCCTCTAGCACCGGGGAGCTGTTTTTT.

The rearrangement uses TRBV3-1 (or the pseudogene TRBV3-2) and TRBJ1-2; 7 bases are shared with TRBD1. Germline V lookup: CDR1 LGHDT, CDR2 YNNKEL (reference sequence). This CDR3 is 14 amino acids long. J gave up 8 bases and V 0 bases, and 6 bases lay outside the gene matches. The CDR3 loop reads CASSQDRQGGGYTF. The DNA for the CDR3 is TGTGCCAGCAGCCAAGATAGGCAGGGGGGAGGCTACACCTTC.

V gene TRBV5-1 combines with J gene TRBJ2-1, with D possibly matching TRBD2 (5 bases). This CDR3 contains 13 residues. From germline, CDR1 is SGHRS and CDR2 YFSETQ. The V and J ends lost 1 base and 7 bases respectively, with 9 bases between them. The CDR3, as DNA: TGCGCCAGCAGCTTGCATACTAGTAATGAGCAGTTCTTC. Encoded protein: CASSLHTSNEQFF. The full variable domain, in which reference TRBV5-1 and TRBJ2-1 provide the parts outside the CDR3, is KAGVTQTPRYLIKTRGQQVTLSCSPISGHRSVSWYQQTPGQGLQFLFEYFSETQRNKGNFPGRFSGRQFSNSRSEMNVSTLELGDSALYLCASSLHTSNEQFFGPGTRLTVL.

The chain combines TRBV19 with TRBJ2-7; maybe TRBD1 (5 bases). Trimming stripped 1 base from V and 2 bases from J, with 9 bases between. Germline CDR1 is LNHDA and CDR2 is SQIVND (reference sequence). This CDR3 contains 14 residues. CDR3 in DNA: TGTGCCAGTAGTATAGGGCAGGGAACCTACGAGCAGTACTTC. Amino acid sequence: CASSIGQGTYEQYF.